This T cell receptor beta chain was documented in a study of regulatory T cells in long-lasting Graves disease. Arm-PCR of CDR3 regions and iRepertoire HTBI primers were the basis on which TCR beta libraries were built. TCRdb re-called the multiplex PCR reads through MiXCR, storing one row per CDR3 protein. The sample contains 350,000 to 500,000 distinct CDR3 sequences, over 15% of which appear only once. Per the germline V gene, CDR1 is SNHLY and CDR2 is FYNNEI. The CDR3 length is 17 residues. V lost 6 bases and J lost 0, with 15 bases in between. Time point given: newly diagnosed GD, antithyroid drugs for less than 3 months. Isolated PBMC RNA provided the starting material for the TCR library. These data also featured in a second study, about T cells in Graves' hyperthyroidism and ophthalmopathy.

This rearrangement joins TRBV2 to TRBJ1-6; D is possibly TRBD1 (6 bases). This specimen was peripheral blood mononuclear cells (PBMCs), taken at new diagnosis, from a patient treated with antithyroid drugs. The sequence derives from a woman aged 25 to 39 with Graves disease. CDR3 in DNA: TGTGCCAGCAGCCCCCGGACAGTTAGCTCCTATAATTCACCCCTCCACTTT. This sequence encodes CASSPRTVSSYNSPLHF.